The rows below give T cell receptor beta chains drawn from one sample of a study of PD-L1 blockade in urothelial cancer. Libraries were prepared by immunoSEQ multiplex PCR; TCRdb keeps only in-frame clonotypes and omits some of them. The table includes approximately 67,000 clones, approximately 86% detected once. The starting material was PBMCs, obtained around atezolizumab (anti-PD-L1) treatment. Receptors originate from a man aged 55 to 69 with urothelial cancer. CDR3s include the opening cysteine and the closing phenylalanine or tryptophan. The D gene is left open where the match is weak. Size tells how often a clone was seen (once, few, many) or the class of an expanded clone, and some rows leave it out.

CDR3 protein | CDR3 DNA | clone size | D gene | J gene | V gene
CASSLTGGGGGTDTQYF | TGTGCCAGCAGCTTGACCGGGGGCGGGGGGGGAACAGATACGCAGTATTTT | . | TRBD2 | TRBJ2-3 | TRBV5-6
CASLRGLAEKETQYF | TGTGCCAGCCTCCGGGGACTAGCGGAGAAAGAGACCCAGTACTTC | . | TRBD2 | TRBJ2-5 | TRBV7-9
CASSNSGGEGTQYF | TGTGCCAGCAGCAATAGCGGGGGGGAGGGGACCCAGTACTTC | . | TRBD2 | TRBJ2-5 | TRBV7-2
CASSSRQATQETQYF | TGTGCCAGCAGTTCTCGACAGGCGACCCAAGAGACCCAGTACTTC | . | . | TRBJ2-5 | TRBV28
CASRWQGDPEAFF | TGTGCCAGCCGGTGGCAGGGTGACCCTGAAGCTTTCTTT | . | . | TRBJ1-1 | TRBV19
CASSRDTITDTQYF | TGTGCCAGTAGCCGGGACACTATCACAGATACGCAGTATTTT | . | . | TRBJ2-3 | TRBV19
CASSPDRDPSQNIQYF | TGTGCCAGCAGCCCTGACAGGGACCCATCTCAAAACATTCAGTACTTC | . | TRBD1 | TRBJ2-4 | TRBV5-4
CASSLGTDHSPLHF | TGTGCCAGCAGCCTCGGGACAGATCATTCACCCCTCCACTTT | . | TRBD1 | TRBJ1-6 | TRBV5-4
CASSRTLAGVTDTQYF | TGTGCCAGTAGTCGGACCCTAGCGGGCGTCACAGATACGCAGTATTTT | once | TRBD2 | TRBJ2-3 | TRBV19
CAWSGTAYTEAFF | TGTGCCTGGAGTGGGACAGCGTACACTGAAGCTTTCTTT | . | . | TRBJ1-1 | TRBV30
CASSLLIDARDRVSYNEQFF | TGTGCCAGCAGCCTACTCATCGATGCCCGGGACAGGGTTTCCTACAATGAGCAGTTCTTC | . | TRBD1 | TRBJ2-1 | TRBV7-3
CASSLFQQGGGNTIYF | TGTGCCAGCAGCTTGTTCCAACAGGGGGGAGGAAACACCATATATTTT | . | TRBD1 | TRBJ1-3 | TRBV7-2
CASSRTAETQYF | TGTGCCAGCAGTCGTACAGCTGAGACCCAGTACTTC | . | . | TRBJ2-5 | TRBV11-2
CASSSDTHEQFF | TGTGCCAGCAGCTCTGACACCCATGAGCAGTTCTTC | . | . | TRBJ2-1 | TRBV7-2
CASSAGQGAGSTEAFF | TGTGCCAGCAGTGCGGGACAGGGGGCTGGGAGCACTGAAGCTTTCTTT | . | TRBD1 | TRBJ1-1 | TRBV27
CASSKPGVNTYEQYF | TGTGCCAGCAGCAAACCGGGGGTAAATACCTACGAGCAGTACTTC | . | . | TRBJ2-7 | TRBV7-9